The 2 T cell receptor beta chains below come from one sample, sequenced in a study of Graves' ophthalmopathy and Graves' hyperthyroidism. Investigators amplified TCR beta CDR3 regions from RNA transcripts. HTBI primers primed a first-round RT-PCR, and a second-round multiplex PCR followed. TCRdb analysed the multiplex PCR reads with MiXCR anew, one entry per CDR3 protein. The repertoire holds about 600,000 distinct CDR3 sequences, with 35% to 45% as singletons. Sequenced: peripheral blood or thyroid tissue (not recorded which). The source is an adult man with Graves' hyperthyroidism.

V and J are TRBV10-3 and TRBJ2-3, with TRBD2 identical over 11 bases. The CDR3 extends over 15 amino acids. Trimming cost V 4 bases and J 5 bases; bases outside gene matches: 5. The germline V gene has CDR1 ENHRY and CDR2 SYGVKD. The CDR3 nucleotides read TGTGCCATCAGTGGCGGGACTAGCGGCAGAGATACGCAGTATTTT. Translating gives CAISGGTSGRDTQYF.

This chain connects TRBV3-1 to TRBJ1-2; D might be TRBD1 (5 bases). With 4 bases removed from V and 8 bases from J, the gap between germline ends came to 20 bases. The CDR3 is made up of 15 amino acids. CDR1 is LGHDT and CDR2 is YNNKEL in the germline V gene (reference sequence). The CDR3 reads CASSLDLPGQEGYTF. For the CDR3, the DNA is TGTGCCAGCAGCCTTGATCTCCCGGGGCAGGAGGGCTACACCTTC. Supplemented by reference TRBV3-1 and TRBJ1-2, the full variable domain reads DTAVSQTPKYLVTQMGNDKSIKCEQNLGHDTMYWYKQDSKKFLKIMFSYNNKELIINETVPNRFSPKSPDKAHLNLHINSLELGDSAVYFCASSLDLPGQEGYTFGSGTRLTVV.